This T cell receptor (beta chain) was identified in a study of blood T cell repertoires in COVID-19. Study details: Samples came from the United States, Italy and Spain, spanning acute and convalescent COVID-19.

Authors' methods: For nucleated cells, counts were estimated from reference gene primer amplification. Measured with immunoSEQ multiplex PCR; TCRdb has only the in-frame clones, and not every one. V and J calls and clone size come straight from that table; D and trimming were deduced from the DNA. The profile shows 140,000 to 150,000 clones, 75% to 85% of them singletons. Germline assignment: CDR1 PRHDT and CDR2 FYEKMQ (reference sequence). The V end was cut by 5 bases, the J end by 7 bases, with 14 bases between. This CDR3 contains 14 residues. The origin of this receptor is a man between 60 and 75 years old with active or convalescent COVID-19. What was sequenced was peripheral blood. V gene TRBV13 combines with J gene TRBJ1-4; D is undetermined. The DNA for the CDR3 is TGTGCCAGCAGCCCCTATGACAATGGTGAAAAACTGTTTTTT. This encodes CASSPYDNGEKLFF.